This TCR beta chain was recorded in a study of neoadjuvant nivolumab and ipilimumab in lung cancer. Study observations and caveats: Resected tumors had greater TCR richness and clonality than uninvolved lung.

Method: immunoSEQ multiplex PCR; TCRdb's copy keeps in-frame clones and lacks some. The sample shows 24,000 or so clones, 80% of them seen only once. Germline CDR1 PRHDT, CDR2 FYEKMQ (reference sequence). V lost 6 bases, J lost 6 bases, and 11 bases lay in between. The CDR3 totals 12 residues. As concerns this clone: Its cognate antigen is unknown.

The input for sequencing was peripheral blood, taken before neoadjuvant nivolumab, alone or with ipilimumab. The V call is TRBV13, the J call TRBJ1-1, with D uncertain. The receptor was derived from an adult with non-small cell lung cancer. CDR3 sequence reads: CASRLRGAEAFF. The CDR3 bases are TGTGCCAGCAGACTACGGGGAGCTGAAGCTTTCTTT.